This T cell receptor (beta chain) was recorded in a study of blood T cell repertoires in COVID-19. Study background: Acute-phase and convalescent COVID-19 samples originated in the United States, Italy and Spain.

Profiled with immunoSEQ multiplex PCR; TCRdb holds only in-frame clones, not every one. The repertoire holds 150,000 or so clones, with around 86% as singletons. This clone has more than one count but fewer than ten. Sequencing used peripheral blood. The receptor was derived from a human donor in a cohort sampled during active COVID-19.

The DNA for the CDR3 is TGTGCCAGCAGTTTGGCGGGAGGGCGAAACTACGAGCAGTACTTC. The encoded protein is CASSLAGGRNYEQYF. The chain couples TRBV28 to TRBJ2-7; 9 bases fit TRBD2. The CDR3 is made up of 15 amino acids. Looked up from germline, CDR1 is MDHEN and CDR2 is SYDVKM. Trimming cost V 3 bases and J 3 bases; bases outside gene matches: 6.